These 18 T cell receptor beta chains share one sample of origin, sequenced in a study of blood T cell repertoires in COVID-19. Clones were read by immunoSEQ multiplex PCR, and TCRdb kept only the in-frame ones, dropping some. The sample has under 150,000 clones, approximately 80% seen once. What was sequenced was peripheral blood. These receptor sequences come from a man aged 40-55 years with active or convalescent COVID-19.

V and J are TRBV27 and TRBJ1-1, with a tentative D call TRBD1 (6 bases). With 6 bases removed from V and 7 bases from J, the gap between germline ends came to 12 bases. Germline loops: CDR1 MNHEY, CDR2 SMNVEV (reference sequence). The CDR3 has 12 residues. The CDR3 is CASSQGWGEAFF. The CDR3 DNA follows: TGTGCCAGCAGCCAGGGGTGGGGTGAAGCTTTCTTT.

Only one count was recorded for this clone. The rearrangement uses TRBV11-2 and TRBJ2-3, with 7 bases aligning to TRBD2. The CDR3 totals 17 residues. V dropped 0 bases and J dropped 5; count of bases not matched to a gene: 11. Germline CDR1 SGHAT, CDR2 FQNNGV. The CDR3 here is CASSLERSAGVGDTQYF. DNA of the CDR3: TGTGCCAGCAGCTTAGAGCGGTCGGCGGGGGTGGGAGATACGCAGTATTTT. Looking up the rest from reference TRBV11-2 and TRBJ2-3 gives the full variable domain: EAGVAQSPRYKIIEKRQSVAFWCNPISGHATLYWYQQILGQGPKLLIQFQNNGVVDDSQLPKDRFSAERLKGVDSTLKIQPAKLEDSAVYLCASSLERSAGVGDTQYFGPGTRLTVL.

The chain is built from TRBV5-1 and TRBJ2-2; 9 bases are a match to TRBD1. Germline values: CDR1 SGHRS, CDR2 YFSETQ. This CDR3 contains 18 residues. V shed 1 base, J shed 4 bases, and the junction held 11 bases outside the gene matches. CDR3 sequence reads: CASSLSGGTGTITGELFF. CDR3 nucleotides: TGCGCCAGCAGCTTGAGCGGTGGGACAGGGACGATCACCGGGGAGCTGTTTTTT.

The chain joins TRBV7-9 to TRBJ2-5; 8 bases are shared with TRBD2. The CDR3 is 15 residues long. Germline CDR1 is SEHNR and CDR2 is FQNEAQ (reference sequence). Trimming took 6 bases from V and 2 from J; bases not matched to a gene: 8. The CDR3 here is CASSPPPGGQETQYF. The DNA of the CDR3 is TGTGCCAGCAGTCCGCCCCCGGGGGGGCAAGAGACCCAGTACTTC.

This rearrangement joins TRBV6-5 to TRBJ1-1, with D perhaps matching TRBD1 (6 bases). Trimming took 6 bases from V and 1 from J, leaving 12 bases between them. The CDR3 loop spans 14 amino acids. Germline assignment: CDR1 MNHEY and CDR2 SVGAGI. CDR3 loop: CASRPGTTNTEAFF. In DNA form, the CDR3 reads TGTGCCAGCAGGCCCGGGACAACGAACACTGAAGCTTTCTTT.

CDR3 sequence reads: CASSRSGGSTDTQYF. Here the CDR3 DNA reads TGTGCCAGCAGCCGTAGCGGGGGGAGCACAGATACGCAGTATTTT. This rearrangement joins TRBV25-1 to TRBJ2-3; 10 nucleotides line up with TRBD2. CDR1 and CDR2 from the germline V gene are MGHDK and SYGVNS. J lost 0 bases, V lost 6 bases, and 3 bases had no gene match. The CDR3 consists of 15 residues.

The rearrangement links TRBV3-1 (or the pseudogene TRBV3-2) to TRBJ2-6; TRBD1 agrees at 11 bases. Per germline, CDR1 LGHDT and CDR2 YNNKEL (reference sequence). The CDR3 length is 17 residues. Trimming took 3 bases from V and 2 from J; bases not matched to a gene: 3. The CDR3 bases are TGTGCCAGCAGCCATGGACAGGGGGCGGCTGGGGCCAACGTCCTGACTTTC. Residues: CASSHGQGAAGANVLTF.

Concerning this clone itself: Within the sample, other DNA sequences also encode this same CDR3. The chain carries TRBV5-1 and TRBJ2-5; 10 nucleotides match TRBD2. The germline gives CDR1 SGHRS, CDR2 YFSETQ. The CDR3 extends over 15 amino acids. V shed 5 bases and J 4 bases; nucleotides not matched to a gene: 8. The CDR3 sequence is CASSPSGGAGETQYF. In DNA form, the CDR3 reads TGCGCCAGCAGTCCCAGCGGGGGGGCGGGAGAGACCCAGTACTTC.

J is TRBJ2-7 and V is TRBV7-3, with a weak D call TRBD2 (6 bases). V gave up 5 bases and J gave up 1 base, with 12 bases separating them. The length of the CDR3 is 14 residues. Germline V gene lookup returns CDR1 SGHTA and CDR2 FQGTGA. The CDR3 is CASSLSSGSYEQYF. The CDR3 region has the DNA TGTGCCAGCAGCCTCTCCAGCGGGTCCTACGAGCAGTACTTC.

This rearrangement joins TRBV4-1 to TRBJ2-3, with 11 bases matching TRBD1. This CDR3 contains 17 residues. Germline CDR1 MGHRA, CDR2 YSYEKL. V lost 0 bases, J lost 5 bases, and 7 bases stayed unmatched. CDR3: CASSQETDRGRRDTQYF. The CDR3 DNA is TGCGCCAGCAGCCAAGAGACGGACAGGGGGCGTAGAGATACGCAGTATTTT.

The rearrangement joins TRBV10-1 to TRBJ1-6; D is ambiguous. Per the germline V gene, CDR1 is WNHNN and CDR2 is SYGVQD (reference sequence). This CDR3 contains 13 residues. V gave up 6 bases and J gave up 7 bases, with 10 bases separating them. CDR3 residues: CASRPSQNSPLHF. The DNA for the CDR3 is TGCGCCAGCAGACCCTCACAGAATTCACCCCTCCACTTT.

The rearrangement joins TRBV10-1 to TRBJ2-2; 14 positions agree with TRBD2. There are 18 residues in the CDR3. Germline CDR1 is WNHNN and CDR2 is SYGVQD (reference sequence). The V gene end was trimmed by 0 bases and the J gene end by 0 bases; junction bases not matched to a gene: 0. Here the CDR3 DNA reads TGCGCCAGCAGTGAGTCGGGACTAGCGGGGGCGAACACCGGGGAGCTGTTTTTT. Translating it yields CASSESGLAGANTGELFF.

V is TRBV6-1 and J is TRBJ1-1; D remains unclear. The V gene's germline CDR1 is MNHNS and CDR2 SASEGT. Trimming pared 8 bases from V and 7 bases from J, leaving 14 bases between. This CDR3 spans 12 amino acids. The CDR3 bases are TGTGCCAGCGCCCCGGTTCTCTTTGAAGCTTTCTTT. Translated, it gives CASAPVLFEAFF.

The chain couples TRBV18 to TRBJ1-1; 9 bases align to TRBD1. This CDR3 is 14 amino acids long. Per the germline V gene, CDR1 is KGHSH and CDR2 is LQKENI. V shed 5 bases and J 5 bases; nucleotides not matched to a gene: 6. The chain's CDR3 is CASSIGQGRTEAFF. CDR3 coding DNA: TGTGCCAGCTCAATCGGACAGGGGCGGACTGAAGCTTTCTTT.

Here the CDR3 reads CASSQVQGVSPLHF. DNA for the CDR3: TGTGCCAGCAGCCAAGTACAGGGCGTTTCACCCCTCCACTTT. The chain links TRBV14 to TRBJ1-6, with D possibly matching TRBD1 (6 bases). CDR1 SGHDN and CDR2 FVKESK come from the germline V gene. The CDR3 loop spans 14 amino acids. V dropped 1 base and J dropped 9 bases, with 10 bases sitting between them.

This chain connects TRBV5-4 to TRBJ1-2, with 9 bases aligning to TRBD1. After removal of 0 bases from V and 4 bases from J, the junction contained 13 bases not matched to a gene. Per germline, CDR1 SGHNT and CDR2 YYREEE (reference sequence). The CDR3 is made up of 18 amino acids. CDR3 in amino acids: CASSLVSDRGSSRYGYTF. CDR3 in DNA: TGTGCCAGCAGCTTGGTCTCGGACAGGGGCTCTTCACGCTATGGCTACACCTTC.

The V gene is TRBV5-1, the J gene TRBJ2-1, with 8 bases fitting TRBD2. The junction had 1 base not matched to a gene; V was cut back by 2 bases and J by 0 bases. Germline CDR1 and CDR2: SGHRS and YFSETQ. The CDR3 length is 15 residues. The CDR3 loop reads CASSLAGASYNEQFF. The CDR3 DNA sequence: TGCGCCAGCAGCTTAGCGGGGGCCTCCTACAATGAGCAGTTCTTC.

The chain links TRBV19 to TRBJ1-5; D not resolved. Trimming stripped 5 bases from V and 9 bases from J, with 11 bases between. In germline, CDR1 is LNHDA, CDR2 SQIVND (reference sequence). The CDR3 is 12 residues long. DNA of the CDR3: TGTGCCAGTAGTCGAGGGTCGGGGCCCCAGCATTTT. Protein sequence: CASSRGSGPQHF. The complete variable domain, with remaining parts taken from reference TRBV19 and TRBJ1-5, reads DGGITQSPKYLFRKEGQNVTLSCEQNLNHDAMYWYRQDPGQGLRLIYYSQIVNDFQKGDIAEGYSVSREKKESFPLTVTSAQKNPTAFYLCASSRGSGPQHFGDGTRLSIL.